This TCR beta chain comes out of a study of blood T cell repertoires in COVID-19. Study background: COVID-19 samples, acute and convalescent, were from the United States, Italy and Spain. Sample material is recorded as cDNA or gDNA derived from T cells, B-cell-depleted T cells, or PBMCs.

Clones were read by immunoSEQ multiplex PCR, and TCRdb kept only the in-frame ones, dropping some. Found here are about 140,000 clones, around 81% of them singletons; the top ten hold more than 6.5%. Trimming removed 0 bases from V and 2 bases from J; junction bases left unmatched: 1. Germline V lookup: CDR1 LGHDT, CDR2 YNNKEL (reference sequence). The CDR3 is 16 residues long. The TCR was taken from a human donor in a cohort sampled during active COVID-19. The gene calls are TRBV3-1 (or the pseudogene TRBV3-2) and TRBJ2-7; 13 bases map to TRBD2. The source material was peripheral blood. Written as DNA, the CDR3 is TGTGCCAGCAGCCAAGATACTAGCGGGAGGGCCTACGAGCAGTACTTC. This translates into CASSQDTSGRAYEQYF.